These T cell receptor beta chains were read from a single sample in a study of neurological immune-mediated disorders. MiXCR, applied by TCRdb to the 5' RACE reads, yields one record per CDR3 protein. The sample holds fewer than 25,000 distinct CDR3 sequences, around 13% seen once. Specimen: PBMCs. These receptors were obtained from a woman aged 60-75 years with HTLV-1-associated myelopathy (HAM/TSP). Both conserved end residues are part of each CDR3. A D gene is named only where the DNA matches it firmly. Clone size is stated in some rows and not others, as once, few, many or a class when expanded.

>TRBJ1-6|many|TRBV6-6|NA
TGTGCCAGCAGCGATCGGGGGGGGCTGGATTCACCCCTCCACTTT
CASSDRGGLDSPLHF
>TRBJ2-7|NA|TRBV3-2|NA
TGTGCCAGCAGCCGGACAGGGGGCTACGAGCAGTACTTC
CASSRTGGYEQYF
>TRBJ2-1|many|TRBV7-2|NA
TGTGCCAGCAGCTTAGGGTACGGCAATGAGCAGTTCTTC
CASSLGYGNEQFF
>TRBJ1-2|many|TRBV5-1|NA
TGCGCCAGCAGCTTTGACGGGGAGTATGGCTACACCTTC
CASSFDGEYGYTF
>TRBJ2-7|hyperexpanded|TRBV24-1|NA
TGTGCCACCAGTCCTACCAACTCGGCCTACGAGCAGTACTTC
CATSPTNSAYEQYF
>TRBJ2-3|NA|TRBV5-4|NA
TGTGCCAGCAGCTTCTTTCTAGAAGTCGCAGATACGCAGTATTTT
CASSFFLEVADTQYF
>TRBJ2-1|medium-sized|TRBV5-1|TRBD1
TGCGCCAGCAGGGGGACAGGACCTTACAATGAGCAGTTCTTC
CASRGTGPYNEQFF
>TRBJ1-4|many|TRBV5-1|TRBD1
TGCGCCAGCAGCTTGGCGGGACAGGGCAATGAAAAACTGTTTTTT
CASSLAGQGNEKLFF
>TRBJ1-1|NA|TRBV5-4|TRBD1
TGTGCCAGCAGCTTGGGGACAGGGCCCATGAACACTGAAGCTTTCTTT
CASSLGTGPMNTEAFF
>TRBJ2-7|many|TRBV20-1|NA
TGCAGTGCTAGCCTCGCTCTAACCCCCTTCTACGAGCAGTACTTC
CSASLALTPFYEQYF
>TRBJ2-7|many|TRBV20-1|NA
TGCAGTGCTAGAGATCCCTGGACTACCTACGAGCAGTACTTC
CSARDPWTTYEQYF
>TRBJ2-7|many|TRBV20-1|NA
TGCAGTGCTGACTCCCCGTACGAGCAGTACTTC
CSADSPYEQYF
>TRBJ1-2|many|TRBV5-1|NA
TGCGCCAGCAGCTTGGACGGGGAGTGGAGCTATGGCTACACCTTC
CASSLDGEWSYGYTF
>TRBJ1-1|many|TRBV20-1|NA
TGCAGTGCAAACAGGGCCCAGAACACTGAAGCTTTCTTT
CSANRAQNTEAFF
>TRBJ1-5|many|TRBV6-1|NA
TGTGCCAGCAGCCCAAGGGGAGGGTACCAGCCCCAGCATTTT
CASSPRGGYQPQHF
>TRBJ2-3|many|TRBV3-1|TRBD1
TGTGCCAGCAGCCAAGAAGTGGACAGGGGACCCACAGATACGCAGTATTTT
CASSQEVDRGPTDTQYF
>TRBJ2-3|many|TRBV6-5|TRBD2
TGTGCCAGCAGGGTCGGGGGGGCCGGCACAGATACGCAGTATTTT
CASRVGGAGTDTQYF
>TRBJ1-2|many|TRBV7-9|NA
TGTGCCACCGAAGGGGTGTACTATGGCTACACCTTC
CATEGVYYGYTF
>TRBJ2-1|many|TRBV20-1|NA
TGCAGTGCCCCGCGCCAGTCCGCCTACAATGAGCAGTTCTTC
CSAPRQSAYNEQFF
>TRBJ2-5|medium-sized|TRBV20-1|NA
TGCAGTGCTCTCGGGGGCCTCCAAGAGACCCAGTACTTC
CSALGGLQETQYF
>TRBJ1-2|many|TRBV7-2|NA
TGTGCCAGCAGCCCAGTTTTGGCGGGGGTGGGTTCCGGCTACACCTTC
CASSPVLAGVGSGYTF
>TRBJ2-7|many|TRBV20-1|NA
TGCAGTGCTGGAGCCGTACGGGGCGTGAGCTCCTACGAGCAGTACTTC
CSAGAVRGVSSYEQYF
>TRBJ2-7|NA|TRBV5-6|NA
NA
CASSFYNCSARGEVQGASEQYF
>TRBJ2-5|many|TRBV5-6|NA
TGTGCCAGCAGCTGGAGTGGGGTCGAGACCCAGTACTTC
CASSWSGVETQYF
>TRBJ1-2|many|TRBV20-1|NA
TGCAGTGCTAGAGATATACGGATCCTCTATGGCTACACCTTC
CSARDIRILYGYTF
>TRBJ2-2|NA|TRBV4-2|NA
TGTGCCAGCAGCCAAGCCGGGGAGCTGTTTTTT
CASSQAGELFF
>TRBJ2-5|NA|TRBV5-1|TRBD1
TGCGCCAGCAGCTTAGGGACAGGGGGAAGTGGACAAGAGACCCAGTACTTC
CASSLGTGGSGQETQYF
>TRBJ2-7|NA|TRBV5-6|NA
TGTGCCAGCAGCCATAACTACGAGCAGTACTTC
CASSHNYEQYF
>TRBJ2-1|many|TRBV4-3|NA
TGCGCCAGCAGCCAAGATACTCTGTGGAGGAATGAGCAGTTCTTC
CASSQDTLWRNEQFF
>TRBJ2-2|medium-sized|TRBV27|TRBD1
TGTGCCAGCAGTCCGACAGGGACGGTCGGGGAGCTGTTTTTT
CASSPTGTVGELFF
>TRBJ2-7|many|TRBV7-2|NA
TGTGCCAGCAGTTCCGTGACGTGGGAGCAGTACTTC
CASSSVTWEQYF
>TRBJ2-3|many|TRBV14|TRBD2
TGTGCCAGCAGCCCCGGGACTAGCGGGAAGGATACGCAGTATTTT
CASSPGTSGKDTQYF
>TRBJ2-1|NA|TRBV5-5|TRBD2
TGTGCCAGCGGTATCGCGGGAGAAAGGAGTGAGCAGTTCTTC
CASGIAGERSEQFF
>TRBJ1-1|many|TRBV20-1|NA
TGCAGTGCTAGACCCCCTTCTAACAGGGAAACTGAAGCTTTCTTT
CSARPPSNRETEAFF
>TRBJ2-5|many|TRBV5-1|TRBD2
TGCGCCAGCAGCCGACTTGCGGGAGGACTGGGCGAGACCCAGTACTTC
CASSRLAGGLGETQYF
>TRBJ2-1|many|TRBV5-1|TRBD2
TGCGCCAGCAGCTTGGTGAACGGGAGGGATGAGCAGTTCTTC
CASSLVNGRDEQFF
>TRBJ2-3|many|TRBV18|TRBD2
TGTGCCAGCTCACCCGGACTAGCGGGGGGGACTAGCACAGATACGCAGTATTTT
CASSPGLAGGTSTDTQYF
>TRBJ2-7|many|TRBV6-5|TRBD2
TGTGCCAGCAGTGCGGGACTAGCGGGAGTCGGCGAGCAGTACTTC
CASSAGLAGVGEQYF
>TRBJ2-1|many|TRBV7-6|NA
TGTGCCAGCAGCTTACCTGGGAGTTATGGGAGTGAGCAGTTCTTC
CASSLPGSYGSEQFF
>TRBJ1-5|many|TRBV20-1|NA
TGCAGTGCTAGACCCCGGCAGAACATGGACCAGCCCCAGCATTTT
CSARPRQNMDQPQHF
>TRBJ1-1|NA|TRBV25-1|NA
TGTGCCAGCAGTGTGGGGAGCACTGAAGCTTTCTTT
CASSVGSTEAFF
>TRBJ2-2|NA|TRBV12-3/TRBV12-4|NA
TGTGCCAGCAGGCCCACAGGGTTGGGCGGGGAGCTGTTTTTT
CASRPTGLGGELFF
>TRBJ1-1|many|TRBV4-3|NA
TGCGCCAGCAGCCAAGAGAGGGGAGTTTTCACTGAAGCTTTCTTT
CASSQERGVFTEAFF
>TRBJ1-5|many|TRBV4-2|NA
TGTGCCAGCAGCCTTTCGGGGGGGGGCAATCAGCCCCAGCATTTT
CASSLSGGGNQPQHF
>TRBJ2-5|NA|TRBV19|TRBD1
TGTGCCAGTAGTACTACAGGGGGGGAGACCCAGTACTTC
CASSTTGGETQYF
>TRBJ1-6|many|TRBV7-2|NA
TGTGCCAGCAGCTTAAGGAGGGAACCCTATAATTCACCCCTCCACTTT
CASSLRREPYNSPLHF